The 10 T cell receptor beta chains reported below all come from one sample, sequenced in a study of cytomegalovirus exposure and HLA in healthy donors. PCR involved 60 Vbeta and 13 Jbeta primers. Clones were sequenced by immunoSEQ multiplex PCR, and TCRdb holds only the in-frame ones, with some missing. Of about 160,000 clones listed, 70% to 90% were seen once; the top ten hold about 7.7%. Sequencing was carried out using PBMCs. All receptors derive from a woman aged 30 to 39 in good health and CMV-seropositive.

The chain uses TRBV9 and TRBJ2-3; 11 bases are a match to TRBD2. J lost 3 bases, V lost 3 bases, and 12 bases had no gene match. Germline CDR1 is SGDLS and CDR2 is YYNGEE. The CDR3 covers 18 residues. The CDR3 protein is CASSATQTSGARTDTQYF. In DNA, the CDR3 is TGTGCCAGCAGCGCGACCCAGACTAGCGGGGCGAGGACAGATACGCAGTATTTT.

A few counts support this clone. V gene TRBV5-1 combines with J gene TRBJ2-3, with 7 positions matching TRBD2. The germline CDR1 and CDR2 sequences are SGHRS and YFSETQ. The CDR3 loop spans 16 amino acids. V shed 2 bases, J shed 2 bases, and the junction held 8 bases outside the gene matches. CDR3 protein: CASSFNGGTLTDTQYF. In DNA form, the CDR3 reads TGCGCCAGCAGCTTCAACGGGGGGACCCTCACAGATACGCAGTATTTT.

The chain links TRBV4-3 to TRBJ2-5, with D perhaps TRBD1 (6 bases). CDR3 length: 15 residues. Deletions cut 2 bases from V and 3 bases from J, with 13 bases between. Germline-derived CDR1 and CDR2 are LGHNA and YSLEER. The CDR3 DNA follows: TGCGCCAGCAGCCAACTCTGGACAGAAAAAGAGACCCAGTACTTC. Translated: CASSQLWTEKETQYF.

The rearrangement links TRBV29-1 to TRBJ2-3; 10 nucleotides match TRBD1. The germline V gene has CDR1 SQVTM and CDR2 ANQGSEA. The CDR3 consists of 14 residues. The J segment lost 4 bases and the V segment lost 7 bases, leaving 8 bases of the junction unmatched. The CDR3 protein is CSAPDRGRADTQYF. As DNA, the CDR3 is TGCAGCGCCCCTGACAGGGGGCGAGCAGATACGCAGTATTTT.

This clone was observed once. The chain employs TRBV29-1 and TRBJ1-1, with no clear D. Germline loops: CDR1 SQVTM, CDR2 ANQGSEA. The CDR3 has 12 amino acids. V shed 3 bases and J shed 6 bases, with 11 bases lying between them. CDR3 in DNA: TGCAGCGTTGACAGGCCAAAATCTGAAGCTTTCTTT. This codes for CSVDRPKSEAFF.

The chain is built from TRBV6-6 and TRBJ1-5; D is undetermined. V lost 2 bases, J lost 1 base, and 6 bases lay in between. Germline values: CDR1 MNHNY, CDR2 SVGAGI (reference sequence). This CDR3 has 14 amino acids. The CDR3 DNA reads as TGTGCCAGCAGTTACCCGGAGAGCAATCAGCCCCAGCATTTT. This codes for CASSYPESNQPQHF.

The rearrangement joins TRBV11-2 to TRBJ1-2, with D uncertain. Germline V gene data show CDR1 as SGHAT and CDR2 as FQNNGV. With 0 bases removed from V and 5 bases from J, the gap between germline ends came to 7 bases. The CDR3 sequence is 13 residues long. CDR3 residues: CASSLEAPYGYTF. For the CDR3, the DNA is TGTGCCAGCAGCTTAGAAGCGCCTTATGGCTACACCTTC. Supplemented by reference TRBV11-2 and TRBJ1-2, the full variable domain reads EAGVAQSPRYKIIEKRQSVAFWCNPISGHATLYWYQQILGQGPKLLIQFQNNGVVDDSQLPKDRFSAERLKGVDSTLKIQPAKLEDSAVYLCASSLEAPYGYTFGSGTRLTVV.

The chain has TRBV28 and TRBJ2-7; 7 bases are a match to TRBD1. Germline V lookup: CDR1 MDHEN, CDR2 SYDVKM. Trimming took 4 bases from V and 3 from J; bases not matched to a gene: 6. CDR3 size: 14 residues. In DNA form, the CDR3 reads TGTGCCAGCAGTTGGGGCCAGGGGGTCTACGAGCAGTACTTC. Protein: CASSWGQGVYEQYF. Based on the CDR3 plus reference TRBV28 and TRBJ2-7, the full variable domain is DVKVTQSSRYLVKRTGEKVFLECVQDMDHENMFWYRQDPGLGLRLIYFSYDVKMKEKGDIPEGYSVSREKKERFSLILESASTNQTSMYLCASSWGQGVYEQYFGPGTRLTVT.

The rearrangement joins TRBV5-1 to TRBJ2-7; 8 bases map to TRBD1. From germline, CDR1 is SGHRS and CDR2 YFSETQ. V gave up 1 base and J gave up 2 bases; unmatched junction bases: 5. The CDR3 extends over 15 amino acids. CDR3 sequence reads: CASSLIAGGTYEQYF. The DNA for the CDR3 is TGCGCCAGCAGCTTGATCGCAGGGGGCACCTACGAGCAGTACTTC.

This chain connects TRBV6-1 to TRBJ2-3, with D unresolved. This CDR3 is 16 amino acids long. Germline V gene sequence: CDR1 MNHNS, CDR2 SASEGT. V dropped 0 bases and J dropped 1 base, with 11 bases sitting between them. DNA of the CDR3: TGTGCCAGCAGTGAAGCGCGACTCGTGGGCACAGATACGCAGTATTTT. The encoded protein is CASSEARLVGTDTQYF.